What follows are 11 T cell receptor beta chains derived from one specimen sequenced in a study of CD8+CD57+ T cells in acquired aplastic anemia. Genomic DNA was employed as the template in profiling TCR beta VDJ and CDR3. TCRdb ran MiXCR on the reads and lists one entry per CDR3 protein. Altogether about 200,000 distinct CDR3 sequences are present, around three fifths being singletons, with the ten largest covering roughly three fifths. All sequencing subjects had displayed CD8+CD57+ cell expansion on flow cytometry. The source material was sorted CD4+, CD8+, or CD8+CD57+ T cells (not recorded which) from PBMCs. The receptors were gathered from a human donor with aplastic anemia.

This clonotype was found many times. J is TRBJ2-3 and V is TRBV7-8; possibly TRBD2 for D (5 bases). The CDR3 has 13 residues. Germline-derived CDR1 and CDR2 are SGHVS and FQNEAQ. V was trimmed by 4 bases and J by 5 bases, leaving 10 bases between them. The CDR3 spells CASSSRLLDTQYF. The CDR3 bases are TGTGCCAGCAGCTCACGACTACTAGATACGCAGTATTTT.

The chain links TRBV15 to TRBJ2-3; the D is unclear. Trimming stripped 0 bases from V and 4 bases from J, with 5 bases between. The CDR3 covers 13 residues. Germline V lookup: CDR1 LNHNV, CDR2 YYDKDF (reference sequence). For the CDR3, the DNA is TGTGCCACCAGCAGAGATCCCCCAGATACGCAGTATTTT. It yields the protein CATSRDPPDTQYF.

The chain has TRBV7-9 and TRBJ1-2, with D possibly TRBD1 on 6 matching bases. V was clipped by 7 bases and J by 2 bases, with 20 bases between them. The CDR3 spans 16 residues. Germline V gives CDR1 SEHNR, CDR2 FQNEAQ (reference sequence). The DNA for the CDR3 is TGTGCCAGCACCAAAAGCGGGGGGGGCTCGAACTATGGCTACACCTTC. This codes for CASTKSGGGSNYGYTF. The entire variable domain, with the rest obtained from reference TRBV7-9 and TRBJ1-2, is as follows: DTGVSQNPRHKITKRGQNVTFRCDPISEHNRLYWYRQTLGQGPEFLTYFQNEAQLEKSRLLSDRFSAERPKGSFSTLEIQRTEQGDSAMYLCASTKSGGGSNYGYTFGSGTRLTVV.

The rearrangement uses TRBV2 and TRBJ1-1; a possible D gene is TRBD1 (6 bases). Trimming removed 5 bases at V and 4 bases at J, with 26 bases between. Germline V gene lookup returns CDR1 SNHLY and CDR2 FYNNEI. The CDR3 sequence is 18 residues long. The CDR3 DNA reads as TGTGCCAGCAGTCCGACATTCATGGGGGCGCATAAAGCCACTGAAGCTTTCTTT. Translating gives CASSPTFMGAHKATEAFF.

The chain has TRBV20-1 and TRBJ2-7; 13 bases map to TRBD2. The CDR3 is made up of 13 amino acids. CDR1 is DFQATT and CDR2 is SNEGSKA in the germline V gene (reference sequence). V lost 5 bases and J lost 9; bases outside the gene matches: 7. This CDR3 reads CSAPGTSGIRQYF. The DNA for the CDR3 is TGCAGTGCTCCCGGGACTAGCGGGATCAGGCAGTACTTC.

This chain joins TRBV19 and TRBJ2-6, with D tentatively TRBD2 (5 bases). The V end was cut by 6 bases, the J end by 0 bases, with 21 bases between. The germline CDR1 and CDR2 sequences are LNHDA and SQIVND (reference sequence). The CDR3 is made up of 19 amino acids. The CDR3 here is CASSVRVHTGLSGANVLTF. DNA for the CDR3: TGTGCCAGTAGCGTCCGTGTACACACTGGACTCTCTGGGGCCAACGTCCTGACTTTC.

This clonotype has more than one count but fewer than ten. This chain uses TRBV2 with TRBJ2-1; D may be TRBD2 (7 bases). CDR3 length: 15 residues. Germline lookup yields CDR1 SNHLY and CDR2 FYNNEI. V shed 0 bases and J shed 6 bases, with 12 bases lying between them. CDR3 protein: CASSEAGGRGNEQFF. DNA of the CDR3: TGTGCCAGCAGTGAAGCGGGGGGGCGAGGCAATGAGCAGTTCTTC.

This sequence joins TRBV7-3 and TRBJ1-2; possibly TRBD1 for D (6 bases). Germline V lookup: CDR1 SGHTA, CDR2 FQGTGA. The V and J ends lost 5 bases and 3 bases respectively, with 13 bases between them. This CDR3 contains 14 residues. As DNA, the CDR3 is TGTGCCAGCAGCCCCTGGACAGCGGACTATGGCTACACCTTC. It yields the protein CASSPWTADYGYTF.

The chain employs TRBV10-2 and TRBJ2-3, with 7 bases identical to TRBD2. The CDR3 runs 14 residues. CDR1 WSHSY and CDR2 SAAADI come from the germline V gene. After removal of 3 bases from V and 9 bases from J, the junction contained 9 bases not matched to a gene. CDR3 in DNA: TGCGCCAGCAGTGAAGCCCCGGGACTAACAACGCAGTATTTT. As protein: CASSEAPGLTTQYF.

The CDR3 reads CSARDRRADEQFF. The CDR3 nucleotides are TGCAGTGCTAGAGATCGACGGGCCGATGAGCAGTTCTTC. The gene calls are TRBV20-1 and TRBJ2-1; D ambiguous. CDR1 is DFQATT, CDR2 SNEGSKA, per germline (reference sequence). The CDR3 is made up of 13 amino acids. Trimming took 0 bases from V and 8 from J, leaving 11 bases between them.

The sample holds one count of this clonotype. The chain couples TRBV30 to TRBJ1-3; tentative D call: TRBD1 (5 bases). Germline lookup yields CDR1 GTSNPN and CDR2 SVGIG (reference sequence). This CDR3 spans 12 amino acids. Trimming stripped 4 bases from V and 7 bases from J, with 11 bases between. In DNA form, the CDR3 reads TGTGCCTGGACTGAGGACATGAACACCATATATTTT. Translation: CAWTEDMNTIYF.